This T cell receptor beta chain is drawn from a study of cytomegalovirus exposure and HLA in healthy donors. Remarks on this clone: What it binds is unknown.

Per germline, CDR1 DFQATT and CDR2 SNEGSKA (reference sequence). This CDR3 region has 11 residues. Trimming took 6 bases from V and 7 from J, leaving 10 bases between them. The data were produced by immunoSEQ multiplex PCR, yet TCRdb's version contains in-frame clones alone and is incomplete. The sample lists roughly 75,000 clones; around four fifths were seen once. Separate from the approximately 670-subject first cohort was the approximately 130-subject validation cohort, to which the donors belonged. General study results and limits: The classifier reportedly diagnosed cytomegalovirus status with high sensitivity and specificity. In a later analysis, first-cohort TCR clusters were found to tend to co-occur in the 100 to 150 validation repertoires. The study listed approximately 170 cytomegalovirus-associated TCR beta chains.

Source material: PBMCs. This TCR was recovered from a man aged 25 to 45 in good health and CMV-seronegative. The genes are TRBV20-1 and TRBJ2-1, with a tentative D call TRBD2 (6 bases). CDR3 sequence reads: CSAQGRNEQFF. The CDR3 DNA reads TGCAGTGCCCAAGGGAGGAATGAGCAGTTCTTC.